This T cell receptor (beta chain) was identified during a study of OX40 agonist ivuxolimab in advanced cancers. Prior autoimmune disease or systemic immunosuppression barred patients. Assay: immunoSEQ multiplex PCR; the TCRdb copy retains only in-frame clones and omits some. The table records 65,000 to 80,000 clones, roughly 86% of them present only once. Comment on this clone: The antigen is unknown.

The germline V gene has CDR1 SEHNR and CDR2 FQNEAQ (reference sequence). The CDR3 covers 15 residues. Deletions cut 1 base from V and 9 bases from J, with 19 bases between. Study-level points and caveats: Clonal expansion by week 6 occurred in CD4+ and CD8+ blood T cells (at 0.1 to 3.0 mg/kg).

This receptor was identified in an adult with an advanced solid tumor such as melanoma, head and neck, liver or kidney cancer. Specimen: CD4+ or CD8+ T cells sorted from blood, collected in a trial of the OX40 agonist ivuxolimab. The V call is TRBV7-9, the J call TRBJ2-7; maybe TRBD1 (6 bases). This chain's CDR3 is CASSLEGGPSPSQYF. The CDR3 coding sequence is TGTGCCAGCAGCTTAGAAGGGGGTCCCTCCCCGTCGCAGTACTTC.